The sequence of this T cell receptor beta chain was determined in a study of CD8+ T cells in alopecia areata. Overall study: Tofacitinib therapy lasting 6 to 18 months was followed by 6 months off drug. Using the percentage of affected scalp area, treated patients' severity was scored. Study-wide results and limits: Shared TCR sequences were less clear between patients than in mice, possibly partly from HLA diversity. In lesional scalp, particularly from alopecia totalis/universalis, clonality was higher than in normal scalp.

The sequencing template was cDNA reverse transcribed from extracted RNA. Clones were read by immunoSEQ multiplex PCR, and TCRdb kept only the in-frame ones, dropping some. The table includes 190,000 or so clones, roughly 61% detected once. With regard to this clone: Its antigen is unidentified.

Sample treatment: oral pan-JAK inhibitor, 5-10 mg twice daily. The CDR3 length is 11 residues. Per germline, CDR1 LGHNT and CDR2 FRNRAP. Trimming took off 1 base at V and 9 bases at J, with 7 bases between the two ends. The chain combines TRBV12-5 with TRBJ2-7; D remains unclear. The clonotype originates from a human donor with alopecia areata. The material sequenced was CD8+ T cells sorted from blood, taken at week 24, from a patient treated with tofacitinib. CDR3 nucleotide sequence: TGTGCTAGTGGTTTGGCCCCAGCGCAGTACTTC. It codes for CASGLAPAQYF.